These 17 T cell receptor beta chains came from one sample sequenced in a study of regulatory T cells in long-lasting Graves disease (dated by TCRdb to the early 2020s). The time point label of this sample denotes: newly diagnosed GD, antithyroid drugs for less than 3 months. For both TCR sequencing and RNA sequencing, RNA was extracted from PBMCs in TRIzol. Library preparation employed multiplex PCR. The data were produced on an Illumina HiSeq 4000. iRepertoire HTBI primers and Arm-PCR amplification of CDR3 regions were used to construct TCR beta libraries. The public reads were quality trimmed at Q25 with fastp and then assembled into clones with MiXCR by TCRdb, keeping productive beta chains. When rows share a CDR3 protein, they turn into one entry using the most common DNA and genes. For this sample the table gives about 370,000 distinct CDR3 sequences, of which roughly a sixth were detected only once. Together, the top ten hold over 20% of the sample.

The sample consisted of peripheral blood mononuclear cells (PBMCs), taken at new diagnosis, from a patient treated with antithyroid drugs. These receptors were collected from a female donor with Graves disease.

This clonotype was seen ten or more times. The chain has TRBV3-1 and TRBJ2-2, with D possibly being TRBD1 or TRBD2 (5 bases each). The CDR3 consists of 15 residues. V was trimmed by 4 bases and J by 5 bases, leaving 14 bases between them. In germline, CDR1 is LGHDT, CDR2 YNNKEL (reference sequence). Written as DNA, the CDR3 is TGTGCCAGCAGCCCAATGGGGGTCCTGACCGGGGAGCTGTTTTTT. Translation gives CASSPMGVLTGELFF.

This clonotype was counted many times. Its ends do not fully match the called genes, so a read error is possible. The CDR3 nucleotides are TGTGCCAGCAGTCAAGTAACCGGGACTCATATTGACTTC. Translation: CASSQVTGTHIDF. V usage is TRBV6-1 and J usage is TRBJ2-5; a weak D match, TRBD2 (6 bases). Germline V gene data show CDR1 as MNHNS and CDR2 as SASEGT. The CDR3 loop spans 13 amino acids.

Comment on this clonotype: This may arise from a read error, as a much more abundant clone is one base away. The rearrangement uses TRBV18 and TRBJ2-1; D unclear. This CDR3 has 13 residues. Germline values: CDR1 KGHSH, CDR2 LQKENI. V shed 4 bases and J shed 7 bases, with 11 bases lying between them. In DNA form, the CDR3 reads TGTGCCAGCTCACTAAGCCCGTGGAATGAGCAGTTCTTC. Protein sequence: CASSLSPWNEQFF.

In DNA form, the CDR3 reads TGTGCCAGCAGCACCCCGGGACGGCTGACCGGGGAGCTGTTTTTT. This codes for CASSTPGRLTGELFF. The chain has TRBV7-2 and TRBJ2-2; D possibly uses TRBD1 or TRBD2 (5 bases each). The germline V and J ends were trimmed by 5 bases and 5 bases, with 15 bases remaining between them. CDR3 length: 15 amino acids. Germline values: CDR1 SGHTA, CDR2 FQGNSA.

This clonotype was detected many times. The chain is built from TRBV9 and TRBJ1-1, with D perhaps TRBD1 (6 bases). In germline, CDR1 is SGDLS, CDR2 YYNGEE. V was shortened by 3 bases and J by 0 bases, with 24 bases between the two germline ends. This CDR3 spans 19 amino acids. The CDR3 DNA follows: TGTGCCAGCAGCGAGGCCCAACTCGGGGGGCCCCCCATGAACACTGAAGCTTTCTTT. Translation: CASSEAQLGGPPMNTEAFF.

In its sample, this clonotype was seen many times. The rearrangement links TRBV7-9 to TRBJ2-5; no clear D gene. This CDR3 spans 15 amino acids. The V and J ends lost 5 bases and 5 bases respectively, with 18 bases between them. The V gene's germline CDR1 is SEHNR and CDR2 FQNEAQ (reference sequence). The CDR3 protein is CASSPPRNSAETQYF. For the CDR3, the DNA is TGTGCCAGCAGCCCACCCAGGAACAGCGCGGAGACCCAGTACTTC.

This chain joins TRBV4-1 and TRBJ1-5; 7 positions agree with TRBD1. Germline V gives CDR1 MGHRA, CDR2 YSYEKL. The CDR3 length is 18 residues. With V trimmed by 4 bases and J by 4 bases, 16 bases remained unmatched. Written as DNA, the CDR3 is TGCGCCAGCAGCCGTCGACAGGGAGAGTATCGGGGTAATCAGCCCCAGCATTTT. This sequence encodes CASSRRQGEYRGNQPQHF.

The chain carries TRBV5-1 and TRBJ1-2, with no clear D. V gave up 1 base and J gave up 0 bases, with 13 bases separating them. The CDR3 totals 16 residues. In germline, CDR1 is SGHRS, CDR2 YFSETQ. The CDR3 region has the DNA TGCGCCAGCAGCTTGTCACCTCAGGAAGCTAACTATGGCTACACCTTC. As protein: CASSLSPQEANYGYTF.

This clonotype has only a few counts. This chain links TRBV11-2 with TRBJ2-3, with 7 bases that match TRBD1. The junction had 7 bases not matched to a gene; V was cut back by 5 bases and J by 5 bases. The CDR3 totals 14 residues. Germline V gene sequence: CDR1 SGHAT, CDR2 FQNNGV. CDR3 sequence: CASSPGTAGDTQYF. Here the CDR3 DNA reads TGTGCCAGCAGCCCCGGGACAGCAGGAGATACGCAGTATTTT. Drawing the rest from reference TRBV11-2 and TRBJ2-3, the complete variable domain is EAGVAQSPRYKIIEKRQSVAFWCNPISGHATLYWYQQILGQGPKLLIQFQNNGVVDDSQLPKDRFSAERLKGVDSTLKIQPAKLEDSAVYLCASSPGTAGDTQYFGPGTRLTVL.

This clonotype has a count of ten or more. The chain carries TRBV12-5 and TRBJ1-1, with 8 bases identical to TRBD1. This CDR3 is built from 16 residues. Per germline, CDR1 LGHNT and CDR2 FRNRAP. J lost 7 bases, V lost 4 bases, and 14 bases had no gene match. This CDR3 reads CASGWIPGQDLNEAFF. In DNA, the CDR3 is TGTGCTAGTGGTTGGATTCCGGGACAGGATCTAAATGAAGCTTTCTTT.

The CDR3 coding sequence is TGTGCCAGCAGCCAAGGCAGAACCAAGTCGGAGACCCAGTACTTC. It encodes CASSQGRTKSETQYF. The V and J genes are TRBV4-2 and TRBJ2-5, with D unclear. V lost 1 base, J lost 5 bases, and 14 bases lay in between. Germline V gives CDR1 LGHNA, CDR2 YNFKEQ. CDR3 size: 15 residues.

This clonotype was observed at least ten times. The chain joins TRBV4-3 to TRBJ1-6; possible D gene TRBD1, 5 bases. The CDR3 length is 14 residues. The ends were cut back, 2 bases at V and 9 bases at J, with 11 bases in the middle. Germline loops: CDR1 LGHNA, CDR2 YSLEER. The CDR3 region has the DNA TGCGCCAGCAGCCAACTGACAGAAGGTTCACCCCTCCACTTT. Translating gives CASSQLTEGSPLHF.

This clonotype was observed many times. V gene TRBV20-1 combines with J gene TRBJ1-1; D gene uncertain. V gave up 1 base and J gave up 2 bases, with 11 bases separating them. Germline values: CDR1 DFQATT, CDR2 SNEGSKA (reference sequence). The CDR3 runs to 14 residues. The CDR3 nucleotides are TGCAGTGCTAGAGTCGGCGCAGGAAACACTGAAGCTTTCTTT. Translating it yields CSARVGAGNTEAFF.

This clonotype appeared many times. The CDR3 region has the DNA TGTGCCAGCAGTCAAGTCGGACAGCTGAGCTCCTACAATGAGCAGTTCTTC. Protein sequence: CASSQVGQLSSYNEQFF. The V gene is TRBV27, the J gene TRBJ2-1; D is perhaps TRBD1 (6 bases). CDR3 length equals 17 residues. Germline-derived CDR1 and CDR2 are MNHEY and SMNVEV (reference sequence). Trimming stripped 5 bases from V and 0 bases from J, with 17 bases between.

This clonotype was detected ten times or more. The chain joins TRBV28 to TRBJ1-2, with D unresolved. The CDR3 sequence is 12 residues long. The V end was cut by 6 bases, the J end by 8 bases, with 13 bases between. Per germline, CDR1 MDHEN and CDR2 SYDVKM. The CDR3 coding sequence is TGTGCCAGCAGGCCGGGCCCACGGGGCTACACCTTC. Amino acids: CASRPGPRGYTF.

This clonotype was picked up many times. V usage is TRBV12-3 or TRBV12-4 and J usage is TRBJ2-1; TRBD2 agrees at 13 bases. Trimming at V came to 10 bases and at J to 0 bases, leaving 18 bases not matched to a gene. The CDR3 is made up of 20 amino acids. CDR3 sequence: CAIQTGTSGDWGGSYNEQFF. The CDR3, as DNA: TGTGCCATCCAGACTGGGACTAGCGGGGATTGGGGGGGCTCCTACAATGAGCAGTTCTTC.

This clonotype was picked up many times. The V gene is TRBV10-3, the J gene TRBJ2-1, with TRBD1 matching 7 bases. Germline V CDR1 and CDR2: ENHRY, SYGVKD. J gave up 3 bases and V 10 bases, and 6 bases lay outside the gene matches. This CDR3 is 13 amino acids long. This CDR3 reads CATDTGDYNEQFF. DNA for the CDR3: TGTGCCACCGACACAGGGGACTACAATGAGCAGTTCTTC.